The entry that follows covers one TCR beta chain sequence. The data belong to a study of blood T cell repertoires in COVID-19. Study as a whole: Sources were T cells, B-cell-depleted T cells, or PBMCs; the material itself was cDNA or gDNA.

Germline-derived CDR1 and CDR2 are ENHRY and SYGVKD. The CDR3 spans 15 residues. The V gene end was trimmed by 10 bases and the J gene end by 1 base; junction bases not matched to a gene: 8. Repertoires were generated with immunoSEQ multiplex PCR, while TCRdb's copy carries only in-frame clones and drops some. The data contain some 200,000 clones, 94% of them seen just once; the ten biggest clones take up approximately 0.8%. Source material: peripheral blood. The origin of this receptor is a man aged 25 to 40 with COVID-19, enrolled during active disease. The V and J genes are TRBV10-3 and TRBJ1-3; 9 bases line up with TRBD1. DNA of the CDR3: TGTGCCACTCGGACAGGGGAAGGGTCTGGAAACACCATATATTTT. As protein: CATRTGEGSGNTIYF.